A selection of T cell receptor beta chains follows, all from one sample in a study. One entry per CDR3 protein results from TCRdb running MiXCR on the 5' RACE reads. Found here are more than 55,000 distinct CDR3 sequences, 20% to 25% of them singletons; the top ten hold about 2.9%. Sequencing was done on a sample of tumor-infiltrating Tregs sorted from the breast tumor. All receptors derive from a female donor with breast cancer. Each CDR3 is given without its conserved first and last residue. A D gene is named only where the DNA matches it firmly.

V	J	D	CDR3
TRBV24-1	TRBJ2-5	-	ATSDNRQAPRETQY
TRBV5-1	TRBJ2-1	TRBD2	ASSLGTSGGRGLGEQF
TRBV9	TRBJ1-4	-	ASSPSLITNEKLF
TRBV9	TRBJ2-5	TRBD2	ASSAIAGGPRETQY
TRBV15	TRBJ1-4	TRBD1	ATSRDLGQGEKLF
TRBV5-1	TRBJ2-1	TRBD2	ASSTSGSGNNEQF
TRBV29-1	TRBJ1-5	-	SVRGPEPQH
TRBV5-1	TRBJ2-2	TRBD1	ASSPDRATGELF
TRBV7-9	TRBJ1-2	-	ASSYDGVEGYT
TRBV20-1	TRBJ2-4	TRBD2	SVGTSGNIQY
TRBV18	TRBJ1-1	-	ASSQTLGNTEAF
TRBV6-1	TRBJ1-5	-	ASSEGMAAYSNQPQH
TRBV7-8	TRBJ2-3	-	ASSLVRLGGDTQY
TRBV7-2	TRBJ2-2	TRBD1	ASSPGTGGTGELF
TRBV7-8	TRBJ2-2	-	ASSPRQTNTGELF
TRBV7-2	TRBJ1-3	-	ASSQYGSNRPGNTIY
TRBV29-1	TRBJ2-5	-	SVEDYRQETQY
TRBV5-1	TRBJ2-2	-	ASSLALQPNTGELF
TRBV28	TRBJ2-7	TRBD1	ASSLLPGQGKYEQY
TRBV20-1	TRBJ1-6	-	SAAPQGRYNSPLH
TRBV2	TRBJ2-7	-	ASSVRGDYEQY
TRBV10-3	TRBJ2-7	-	AISESRSYEQY
TRBV20-1	TRBJ2-7	TRBD2	SARVAGEAYERY
TRBV4-3	TRBJ2-1	TRBD2	ASSQDVGRAFEQF
TRBV6-1	TRBJ1-5	TRBD1	ASQDRGRGGNQPQH
TRBV5-1	TRBJ2-7	-	ASSFKDRLSYEQY
TRBV12-3/TRBV12-4	TRBJ1-3	TRBD1	ASSSRTGSGNTIY
TRBV12-3/TRBV12-4	TRBJ2-7	-	ASSPGTGESYEQY
TRBV20-1	TRBJ2-3	TRBD1	SARGPGQGFADTQY
TRBV29-1	TRBJ2-3	TRBD2	SGGTSGNTDTQY
TRBV7-2	TRBJ1-5	-	ASSLGRGQPQH
TRBV11-2	TRBJ2-5	-	ASSLEPGRETQY
TRBV30	TRBJ1-4	-	AGGHDREKLF
TRBV6-1	TRBJ1-5	-	ASSEMINRSNQPQH
TRBV20-1	TRBJ1-4	-	SAGGHAATNEKLF
TRBV11-2	TRBJ1-3	-	ASSLQASNSGNTIY
TRBV6-2/TRBV6-3	TRBJ2-7	-	ASSPAFDRYEQY
TRBV7-2	TRBJ1-5	TRBD1	ASSLVGQGASPQH
TRBV10-1	TRBJ2-7	-	ASSEPGSMQY
TRBV7-9	TRBJ1-2	-	ASSLESGMQRGYT
TRBV6-1	TRBJ2-3	-	ASSPARGTDTQY
TRBV9	TRBJ1-4	TRBD1	ASSLGQGLNEKLF
TRBV4-3	TRBJ1-6	-	ASSQVGTSPLH
TRBV24-1	TRBJ2-5	-	ATSDPRGPQETQY
TRBV6-1	TRBJ2-4	TRBD2	ASSEILAGGLAKNIQY
TRBV5-1	TRBJ1-1	TRBD1	ASSRTGGENTEAF
TRBV7-2	TRBJ2-5	-	ASSLGSHETQY
TRBV20-1	TRBJ1-2	-	SARDPPSYGYT
TRBV7-2	TRBJ1-2	-	ASSRYRMLYGYT
TRBV18	TRBJ2-5	-	ASSRAEVQGTQY
TRBV7-2	TRBJ1-1	-	ASKRRRENTEAF
TRBV6-1	TRBJ2-4	-	ASSPGSNIQY
TRBV20-1	TRBJ2-4	TRBD1	SARDSGQGVNIQY
TRBV20-1	TRBJ1-6	-	SARVGSGPYNSPLH
TRBV27	TRBJ2-7	-	ASSLWGARGPSYEQY
TRBV2	TRBJ2-4	TRBD2	ASSATSGGYIAKNIQY
TRBV7-3	TRBJ2-5	-	ASSHAGAPRETQY